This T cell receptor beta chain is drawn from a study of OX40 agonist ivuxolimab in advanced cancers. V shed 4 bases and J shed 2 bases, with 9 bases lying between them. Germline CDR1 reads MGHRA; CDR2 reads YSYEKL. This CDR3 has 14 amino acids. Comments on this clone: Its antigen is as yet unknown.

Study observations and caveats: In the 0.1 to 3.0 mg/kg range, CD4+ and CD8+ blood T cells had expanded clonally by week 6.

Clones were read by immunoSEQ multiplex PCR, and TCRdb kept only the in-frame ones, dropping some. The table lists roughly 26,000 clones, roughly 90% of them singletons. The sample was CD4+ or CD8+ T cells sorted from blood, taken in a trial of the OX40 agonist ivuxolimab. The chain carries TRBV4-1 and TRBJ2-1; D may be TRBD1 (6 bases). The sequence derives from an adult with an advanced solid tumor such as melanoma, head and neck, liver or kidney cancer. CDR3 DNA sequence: TGCGCCAGCAGCCGAGGGGGAACCTACAATGAGCAGTTCTTC. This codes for CASSRGGTYNEQFF.